This TCR beta chain was identified during a study of blood T cell repertoires in COVID-19. Participants came from fewer than 25 US areas, aged about 18 to 100 years. What the recovered Cohort 3 donors had was two negative PCRs, clearance, or symptom resolution. Per the germline V gene, CDR1 is SGHNT and CDR2 is YENEEA. CDR3 length equals 18 residues. V was clipped by 2 bases and J by 3 bases; unmatched bases: 10. In the authors' methods: Reference gene primer amplification in the assay estimated nucleated cell counts. Sequencing used immunoSEQ multiplex PCR; TCRdb keeps in-frame clones, though not all of them. The V and J calls and clone size are taken from that table; D and trimming were inferred from the DNA. The sample lists under 300,000 clones, roughly 86% occurring once.

V and J are TRBV11-3 and TRBJ1-6, with TRBD1 identical over 7 bases. The sequenced material came from PBMCs or T cells enriched from blood (not recorded which). The receptor was derived from a woman younger than 45 who had recovered from COVID-19. This CDR3 is CASSLNPSRQGYNSPLHF. DNA for the CDR3: TGTGCCAGCAGCTTAAATCCTTCCCGACAGGGCTATAATTCACCCCTCCACTTT.